This TCR beta chain came from a study of blood T cell repertoires in COVID-19. TCRdb's copy holds only in-frame clones and misses some; the assay was immunoSEQ multiplex PCR. The top ten clones hold 0.9% to 1.2% of a sample with a few hundred thousand clones, about 90% of them seen once. Germline-derived CDR1 and CDR2 are MDHEN and SYDVKM. V lost 4 bases and J lost 5, with 17 bases in between. This CDR3 comprises 15 residues. This clone was seen just once. Clinical histories supplied by participants themselves formed the basis of cohort assignment. The receptor comes from a woman in her twenties or thirties who had recovered from COVID-19. V gene TRBV28 combines with J gene TRBJ1-2, with D tentatively TRBD1 (6 bases). The sequencing sample was made of PBMCs or T cells enriched from blood (not recorded which). The CDR3 DNA follows: TGTGCCAGCAGTTCCGGCACAGGGAATGTTTATGGCTACACCTTC. It translates to CASSSGTGNVYGYTF.